The 25 T cell receptor beta chains below were found in one sample sequenced in a study of cytomegalovirus exposure and HLA in healthy donors. Measured with immunoSEQ multiplex PCR; TCRdb has only the in-frame clones, and not every one. The sample includes 190,000 or so clones, 80% to 85% seen only once; the top ten take 2.5% to 3%. Material for sequencing was PBMCs. These TCRs come from a woman aged 18-30 years in good health and CMV-seropositive.

This chain links TRBV7-9 with TRBJ2-1; perhaps TRBD2 as D (6 bases). Germline CDR1 reads SEHNR; CDR2 reads FQNEAQ (reference sequence). V was pared by 5 bases and J by 0 bases, with 17 bases between. This CDR3 has 17 amino acids. The CDR3 region has the DNA TGTGCCAGCAGCCCTCATTCCCGGGGGAGCTCCTACAATGAGCAGTTCTTC. Protein product: CASSPHSRGSSYNEQFF.

This sequence joins TRBV5-1 and TRBJ2-3; D is unresolved. Trimming pared 0 bases from V and 0 bases from J, leaving 8 bases between. CDR1 SGHRS and CDR2 YFSETQ come from the germline V gene. The CDR3 covers 15 residues. This CDR3 is CASSLETGSTDTQYF. The CDR3 DNA is TGCGCCAGCAGCTTGGAGACGGGTAGCACAGATACGCAGTATTTT.

In this sample, this clone turned up once. This chain connects TRBV10-3 to TRBJ2-4, with 11 bases fitting TRBD1. Germline lookup yields CDR1 ENHRY and CDR2 SYGVKD. The CDR3 is made up of 15 amino acids. J lost 4 bases, V lost 6 bases, and 5 bases had no gene match. The CDR3 spells CAISRTGGGKNIQYF. CDR3 bases: TGTGCCATCAGCCGGACAGGGGGCGGAAAAAACATTCAGTACTTC.

The chain uses TRBV5-1 and TRBJ2-7; D is perhaps TRBD2 (5 bases). The CDR3 extends over 12 amino acids. CDR1 is SGHRS, CDR2 YFSETQ, per germline. Trimming took off 6 bases at V and 0 bases at J, with 7 bases between the two ends. CDR3 sequence (DNA): TGCGCCAGCATCGGGGTCTCCTACGAGCAGTACTTC. It translates to CASIGVSYEQYF.

This clone was recorded a few times. The rearrangement uses TRBV7-6 and TRBJ1-1; D is unclear. Germline V CDR1 and CDR2: SGHVS, FNYEAQ. There are 14 residues in the CDR3. The germline V and J ends were trimmed by 1 base and 1 base, with 7 bases remaining between them. Here the CDR3 DNA reads TGTGCCAGCAGCTTAGGCAGTGCGAACACTGAAGCTTTCTTT. This gives the protein CASSLGSANTEAFF.

This chain links TRBV6-5 with TRBJ2-1, with D perhaps TRBD1 (7 bases). Germline CDR1 and CDR2: MNHEY and SVGAGI. V was cut by 4 bases and J by 7 bases, with 17 bases left in between. This CDR3 spans 15 amino acids. CDR3 protein: CASSSSGQEGNEQFF. DNA for the CDR3: TGTGCCAGCAGTTCATCCGGACAGGAGGGGAATGAGCAGTTCTTC.

The J gene is TRBJ2-1, the V gene TRBV7-2; 9 bases are a match to TRBD2. The CDR3 runs to 16 residues. The germline V gene has CDR1 SGHTA and CDR2 FQGNSA. Losses at the gene ends were 0 bases for V and 4 bases for J; bases not matched to a gene: 4. CDR3 in amino acids: CASSLAAGGPYNEQFF. The CDR3 region has the DNA TGTGCCAGCAGCTTAGCGGCGGGGGGGCCGTACAATGAGCAGTTCTTC.

The CDR3 DNA is TGTGCCAGCAGTTCTCCTAGCGGGGGGATCCAAGAGACCCAGTACTTC. Translation: CASSSPSGGIQETQYF. The gene calls are TRBV6-5 and TRBJ2-5; the match to TRBD2 covers 11 bases. V lost 4 bases and J lost 1; bases outside the gene matches: 5. The CDR3 length is 16 residues. Germline CDR1 and CDR2: MNHEY and SVGAGI.

This chain connects TRBV6-4 to TRBJ2-2; D is undetermined. Germline V lookup: CDR1 MRHNA, CDR2 SNTAGT. V was pared by 4 bases and J by 5 bases, with 8 bases between. The CDR3 is made up of 13 amino acids. The CDR3 nucleotides are TGTGCCAGCAGTGCCAGTGAAACCGGGGAGCTGTTTTTT. This translates into CASSASETGELFF.

The genes are TRBV19 and TRBJ2-3; unclear D gene. Looked up from germline, CDR1 is LNHDA and CDR2 is SQIVND (reference sequence). This CDR3 spans 14 amino acids. V was cut by 6 bases and J by 4 bases, with 14 bases left in between. CDR3 sequence (DNA): TGTGCCAGTAGCCTCACAGTGAGATCAGATACGCAGTATTTT. As protein: CASSLTVRSDTQYF.

The genes are TRBV5-6 and TRBJ2-1; 9 nucleotides line up with TRBD2. The CDR3 totals 13 residues. Germline V gene data show CDR1 as SGHDT and CDR2 as YYEEEE. V was clipped by 0 bases and J by 10 bases; unmatched bases: 2. The CDR3 here is CASSLASGGEQFF. Here the CDR3 DNA reads TGTGCCAGCAGCTTGGCCAGCGGGGGGGAGCAGTTCTTC.

The chain joins TRBV7-9 to TRBJ1-3, with TRBD1 identical over 9 bases. The CDR3 consists of 15 residues. Trimming took 5 bases from V and 6 from J; bases not matched to a gene: 8. Germline CDR1 SEHNR, CDR2 FQNEAQ (reference sequence). CDR3 amino acids: CASSPSGTGTNTIYF. CDR3 bases: TGTGCCAGCAGCCCGTCCGGGACAGGGACAAACACCATATATTTT.

The rearrangement links TRBV4-1 to TRBJ1-2; 7 nucleotides line up with TRBD1. V lost 1 base to trimming and J lost 7 bases; unmatched junction nucleotides: 9. From germline, CDR1 is MGHRA and CDR2 YSYEKL. This CDR3 has 15 amino acids. CDR3 sequence reads: CASSQVLEGARGYTF. CDR3 bases: TGCGCCAGCAGCCAAGTTTTAGAGGGGGCGCGTGGCTACACCTTC.

V gene TRBV2 combines with J gene TRBJ2-3; a possible D gene is TRBD2 (5 bases). CDR1 SNHLY and CDR2 FYNNEI come from the germline V gene. This CDR3 has 14 residues. V lost 3 bases to trimming and J lost 0 bases, with 7 bases between them. The CDR3 DNA reads TGTGCCAGCAGTGATCGGACTAGCACAGATACGCAGTATTTT. Translating it yields CASSDRTSTDTQYF.

This chain links TRBV9 with TRBJ2-3; TRBD2 matches 7 bases. The V gene's germline CDR1 is SGDLS and CDR2 YYNGEE. Unmatched junction bases numbered 7, after V lost 0 bases and J lost 0 bases. The CDR3 has 17 amino acids. For the CDR3, the DNA is TGTGCCAGCAGCGTAGATCCAGCGGGGCTTAGCACAGATACGCAGTATTTT. Its translation: CASSVDPAGLSTDTQYF.

The rearrangement joins TRBV10-3 to TRBJ2-1; 8 nucleotides align to TRBD2. After removal of 3 bases from V and 8 bases from J, the junction contained 9 bases not matched to a gene. CDR3 length equals 15 residues. Germline CDR1 ENHRY, CDR2 SYGVKD. The CDR3 sequence: CAISDLSSGGHEQFF. For the CDR3, the DNA is TGTGCCATCAGTGACCTCTCCAGCGGGGGCCATGAGCAGTTCTTC.

V gene TRBV5-1 combines with J gene TRBJ2-5; TRBD2 matches 10 bases. CDR1 is SGHRS and CDR2 is YFSETQ in the germline V gene. The CDR3 has 14 amino acids. The J segment lost 5 bases and the V segment lost 4 bases, leaving 5 bases of the junction unmatched. The CDR3 DNA follows: TGCGCCAGCAGCCCAGGGACTAGCGTCGAGACCCAGTACTTC. It translates to CASSPGTSVETQYF.

The count of this clone is one. V usage is TRBV2 and J usage is TRBJ2-1; D unresolved. Trimming removed 2 bases from V and 7 bases from J, with 9 bases in between. The CDR3 has 13 amino acids. Germline V lookup: CDR1 SNHLY, CDR2 FYNNEI. For the CDR3, the DNA is TGTGCCAGCAGTGAATTAGCAATGAATGAGCAGTTCTTC. Translating it yields CASSELAMNEQFF.

The chain employs TRBV6-4 and TRBJ2-1, with D possibly matching TRBD1 (8 bases). CDR1 is MRHNA, CDR2 SNTAGT, per germline. Trimming cost V 6 bases and J 3 bases, with 15 bases left between them. This CDR3 region has 15 residues. This CDR3 reads CASSLTGEGYNEQFF. In DNA, the CDR3 is TGTGCCAGCAGCTTGACAGGGGAGGGCTACAATGAGCAGTTCTTC.

V usage is TRBV7-9 and J usage is TRBJ2-7, with 8 bases that match TRBD1. Germline loops: CDR1 SEHNR, CDR2 FQNEAQ (reference sequence). With V trimmed by 11 bases and J by 5 bases, 14 bases remained unmatched. There are 14 residues in the CDR3. The CDR3 nucleotides read TGTGCCTGTTCCCGGACAGGGAAGTTCCACGAGCAGTACTTC. Protein: CACSRTGKFHEQYF.

As DNA, the CDR3 is TGTGCCAGCAGCCAAGAAGCAGGGGCACAAAACATTCAGTACTTC. Its protein product is CASSQEAGAQNIQYF. The genes are TRBV4-2 and TRBJ2-4, with D possibly being TRBD1 (6 bases). This CDR3 comprises 15 residues. Germline CDR1 is LGHNA and CDR2 is YNFKEQ. Trimming cost V 0 bases and J 5 bases, with 11 bases left between them.

The table lists this clone with a count of one. The V and J genes are TRBV6-5 and TRBJ1-1; D is unresolved. This CDR3 has 13 amino acids. Trimming removed 6 bases from V and 3 bases from J, with 11 bases in between. Germline lookup yields CDR1 MNHEY and CDR2 SVGAGI. CDR3 sequence (DNA): TGTGCCAGCAGCACCCAGGTTTACACTGAAGCTTTCTTT. It translates to CASSTQVYTEAFF.

V gene TRBV9 combines with J gene TRBJ2-7; D perhaps matches TRBD1 (8 bases). CDR1 and CDR2 (germline): SGDLS, YYNGEE. V lost 4 bases to trimming and J lost 2 bases, with 16 bases between them. CDR3 length equals 15 residues. CDR3 coding DNA: TGTGCCAGCAGCTCCGGGGGGACAGGCGCCTACGAGCAGTACTTC. This gives the protein CASSSGGTGAYEQYF. The variable domain in full, completed from reference TRBV9 and TRBJ2-7, reads DSGVTQTPKHLITATGQRVTLRCSPRSGDLSVYWYQQSLDQGLQFLIQYYNGEERAKGNILERFSAQQFPDLHSELNLSSLELGDSALYFCASSSGGTGAYEQYFGPGTRLTVT.

The chain combines TRBV2 with TRBJ1-2; D is ambiguous. Per germline, CDR1 SNHLY and CDR2 FYNNEI. V dropped 3 bases and J dropped 7 bases, with 21 bases sitting between them. The CDR3 is made up of 16 amino acids. CDR3 bases: TGTGCCAGCAGTGAGGACGGGAGGACCCCTGAAAGTGGCTACACCTTC. It encodes CASSEDGRTPESGYTF.

This clone has a single count. The CDR3 spells CASSIDVNRAIGNYGYTF. Written as DNA, the CDR3 is TGTGCCAGTAGTATAGACGTTAACAGGGCTATCGGTAACTATGGCTACACCTTC. The chain combines TRBV19 with TRBJ1-2; D is perhaps TRBD1 (6 bases). Germline assignment: CDR1 LNHDA and CDR2 SQIVND (reference sequence). Between the trimmed V and J ends, which lost 0 bases and 1 base, there was a span of 18 bases. The CDR3 runs to 18 residues.